The T cell receptor beta chain under discussion was sequenced for a study of ipilimumab plus nivolumab after autologous stem cell transplantation. Patients got ipilimumab 1 mg/kg beginning 14 to 28 days post-transplant. Patients got 3 mg/kg IV nivolumab weeks 1, 4, 7, 10, then biweekly through week 26. The table came from immunoSEQ multiplex PCR; TCRdb's copy has only in-frame clones and leaves some out. Here the sample spans 15,000 to 20,000 clones, over 75% being singletons. The CDR3 consists of 16 residues. Germline V gene data show CDR1 as SGHTA and CDR2 as FQGNSA. V was clipped by 5 bases and J by 6 bases; unmatched bases: 11.

The sample here was PBMCs, taken in a trial of ipilimumab plus nivolumab as post-transplant consolidation. V usage is TRBV7-2 and J usage is TRBJ1-1, with TRBD1 matching over 11 bases. This TCR was sampled from a male donor with diffuse large B-cell lymphoma. The CDR3 sequence is CASSRDRGAFWAEAFF. CDR3 DNA: TGTGCCAGCAGCCGGGACAGGGGGGCCTTTTGGGCTGAAGCTTTCTTT.